Below, 8 T cell receptor beta chains from the same sample are listed, as sequenced in a study of shared clonotypes between healthy human individuals (TCRdb year 2020). The method was the immunoSEQ multiplex PCR assay. TCRdb holds this immuneACCESS table with in-frame rearrangements only. Some clones are missing; in checked studies, unresolved V genes explain under half, and the rest has no known cause. This sample has over 2 million clones in its table, and about 95% of those were observed once. Around 1.1% of the sample goes to the ten largest clones. CD8 naive samples were CD45RO-negative cells positively selected for CCR7, giving a CD45RA+CCR7+ population that excluded TemRA cells. Input material: naive CD8+ T cells sorted from blood. This specimen's cell subset or site label, interpreted: CD45RA+CCR7+. The receptors come from a man aged 18 to 30 in good health.

V gene TRBV28 combines with J gene TRBJ1-5; perhaps TRBD1 as D (5 bases). Trimming pared 6 bases from V and 7 bases from J, leaving 19 bases between. Per the germline V gene, CDR1 is MDHEN and CDR2 is SYDVKM. The CDR3 has 15 residues. The CDR3 is CASSAAGRGDQPQHF. CDR3 bases: TGTGCCAGCAGCGCAGCAGGGCGCGGTGACCAGCCCCAGCATTTT.

V gene TRBV27 combines with J gene TRBJ1-3; D is unresolved. There are 16 residues in the CDR3. Deletions cut 2 bases from V and 0 bases from J, with 11 bases between. CDR1 is MNHEY and CDR2 is SMNVEV in the germline V gene (reference sequence). The CDR3: CASSLTRPGSGNTIYF. CDR3 coding DNA: TGTGCCAGCAGTTTAACCAGACCAGGCTCTGGAAACACCATATATTTT.

The chain uses TRBV20-1 and TRBJ2-3, with D unclear. V was pared by 3 bases and J by 9 bases, with 7 bases between. Germline CDR1 and CDR2: DFQATT and SNEGSKA (reference sequence). The CDR3 spans 10 residues. In nucleotides, the CDR3 is TGCAGTGCTAGTCTAGTCACGCAGTATTTT. As protein: CSASLVTQYF.

This clone was recorded once. The sample holds other DNA sequences that translate to the same CDR3. The chain carries TRBV28 and TRBJ2-1; D is ambiguous. Germline lookup yields CDR1 MDHEN and CDR2 SYDVKM. The CDR3 is 13 amino acids. Between the trimmed V and J ends, which lost 5 bases and 4 bases, there was a span of 9 bases. As DNA, the CDR3 is TGTGCCAGCAGTCCCGTGGGTTACAATGAGCAGTTCTTC. Residues: CASSPVGYNEQFF.

Concerning this clone: The same CDR3 arises from other DNA sequences in this sample as well. The chain is built from TRBV4-3 and TRBJ2-7; perhaps TRBD1 as D (5 bases). Germline V gene data show CDR1 as LGHNA and CDR2 as YSLEER. Trimming pared 0 bases from V and 2 bases from J, leaving 8 bases between. This CDR3 region has 14 residues. The CDR3 protein is CASSQDAGTYEQYF. CDR3 nucleotide sequence: TGCGCCAGCAGCCAAGACGCAGGGACCTACGAGCAGTACTTC.

The chain couples TRBV18 to TRBJ1-4; tentatively, D is TRBD1 (5 bases). Germline loops: CDR1 KGHSH, CDR2 LQKENI. The CDR3 length is 15 residues. V was cut by 2 bases and J by 0 bases, with 7 bases left in between. CDR3 sequence: CASSPGGATNEKLFF. As DNA, the CDR3 is TGTGCCAGCTCACCAGGGGGAGCAACTAATGAAAAACTGTTTTTT.

The chain has TRBV4-3 and TRBJ2-3, with D unresolved. The CDR3 spans 16 residues. V lost 0 bases, J lost 2 bases, and 12 bases lay in between. Germline CDR1 reads LGHNA; CDR2 reads YSLEER. This CDR3 reads CASSQDPVIYTDTQYF. Written as DNA, the CDR3 is TGCGCCAGCAGCCAAGATCCTGTGATTTACACAGATACGCAGTATTTT.

This clone was seen once. This chain uses TRBV10-2 with TRBJ2-7; 11 nucleotides match TRBD1. Unmatched junction bases numbered 4, after V lost 6 bases and J lost 3 bases. Germline lookup yields CDR1 WSHSY and CDR2 SAAADI. The CDR3 has 14 residues. The CDR3 bases are TGCGCCAGCAGGTGGGACAGGGGGATCTACGAGCAGTACTTC. Encoded protein: CASRWDRGIYEQYF.